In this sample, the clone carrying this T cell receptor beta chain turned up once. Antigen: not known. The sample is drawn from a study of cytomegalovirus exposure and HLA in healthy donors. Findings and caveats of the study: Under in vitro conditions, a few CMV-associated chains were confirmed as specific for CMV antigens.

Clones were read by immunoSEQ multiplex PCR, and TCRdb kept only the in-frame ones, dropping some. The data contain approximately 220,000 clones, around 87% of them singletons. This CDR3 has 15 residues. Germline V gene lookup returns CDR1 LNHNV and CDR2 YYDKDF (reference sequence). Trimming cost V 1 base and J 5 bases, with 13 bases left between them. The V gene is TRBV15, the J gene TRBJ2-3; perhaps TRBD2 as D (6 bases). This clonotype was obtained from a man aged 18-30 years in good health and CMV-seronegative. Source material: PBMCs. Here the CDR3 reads CATSRALRRGDTQYF. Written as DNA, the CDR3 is TGTGCCACCAGCAGAGCCCTCCGGAGGGGAGATACGCAGTATTTT.